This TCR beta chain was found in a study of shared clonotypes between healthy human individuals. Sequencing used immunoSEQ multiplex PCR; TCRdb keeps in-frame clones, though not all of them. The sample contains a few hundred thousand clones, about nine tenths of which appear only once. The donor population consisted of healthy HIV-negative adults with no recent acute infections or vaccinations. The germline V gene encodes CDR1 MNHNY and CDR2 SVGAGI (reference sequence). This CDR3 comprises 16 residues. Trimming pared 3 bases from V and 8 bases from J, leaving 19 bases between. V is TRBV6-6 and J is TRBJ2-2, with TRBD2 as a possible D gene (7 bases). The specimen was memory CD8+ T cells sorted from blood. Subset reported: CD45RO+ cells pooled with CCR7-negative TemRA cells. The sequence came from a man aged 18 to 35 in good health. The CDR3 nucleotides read TGTGCCAGCAGTTATCCAGAGGGGGAGGGCTCAGGGGAGCTGTTTTTT. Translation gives CASSYPEGEGSGELFF.